This TCR beta chain was captured in a study of cytomegalovirus exposure and HLA in healthy donors. The CDR3 spans 15 residues. V dropped 3 bases and J dropped 1; count of bases not matched to a gene: 3. Germline V gene sequence: CDR1 SGHNT, CDR2 YYREEE (reference sequence). Worth noting for this clone: Its target is unknown.

13 Jbeta primers and 60 Vbeta primers were used for the PCR. TCRdb's table, derived via immunoSEQ multiplex PCR, lists solely in-frame clones and lacks some. The sample shows about 60,000 clones, roughly 80% of them seen only once. Study-level findings and limits: Associated with cytomegalovirus, according to the listing, were 164 TCR beta chains. In a later analysis, HLA-associated beta chains showed higher expansion and lower generation probabilities than comparable chains. Data from an earlier analysis indicated that most TCR beta V segments were productive either about 90% or about 30% of the time. HLA restriction was apparent for most CMV-associated TCR beta chains in a later analysis.

The sequencing sample was made of PBMCs. The sequence was collected from a woman aged 40 to 55 in good health and CMV-seropositive. The rearrangement joins TRBV5-4 to TRBJ2-1, with 8 bases that match TRBD1. CDR3 loop: CASSYDRGSYNEQFF. CDR3 sequence (DNA): TGTGCCAGCAGCTACGACAGGGGTTCCTACAATGAGCAGTTCTTC.